Described below is a single T cell receptor beta chain sequence and its context. The antigen remains unidentified. Sequencing was performed with immunoSEQ multiplex PCR; in TCRdb, only in-frame clones are kept and a portion is missing. The sample shows fewer than 900,000 clones, roughly 90% of them seen only once. Indicated treatment: around 19 received Ad26.COV2.S at low or high dose, single or two shots; 5 received placebo; per-sample allocation not given. The samples were gathered on day 63 after the first injection of vaccine or placebo. Spike of the Wuhan-strain SARS-CoV-2 was expressed by an Ad26 vector, which formed the vaccine. The sample originates from a study of Ad26.COV2.S vaccination and SARS-CoV-2 variants. The overall study: Doses of Ad26.COV2.S were injected into muscle once or twice, 56 days apart.

Whole-study results and caveats: Placebo recipients and vaccine recipients were similar in non-spike TCR breadth. Relative to placebo recipients, vaccine recipients exhibited elevated spike-specific TCR breadth.

Germline assignment: CDR1 LNHNV and CDR2 YYDKDF (reference sequence). Trimming stripped 2 bases from V and 8 bases from J, with 9 bases between. The CDR3 totals 12 residues. This specimen was peripheral blood, taken in a trial of Ad26.COV2.S vaccine versus placebo. The TCR was taken from a person between 18 and 65 years old who received the Ad26.COV2.S COVID-19 vaccine or a placebo. The rearrangement links TRBV15 to TRBJ1-2; no clear D. The CDR3 region has the DNA TGTGCCACCAGCAGACCCCCGGAGGGCTACACCTTC. Its translation is CATSRPPEGYTF.